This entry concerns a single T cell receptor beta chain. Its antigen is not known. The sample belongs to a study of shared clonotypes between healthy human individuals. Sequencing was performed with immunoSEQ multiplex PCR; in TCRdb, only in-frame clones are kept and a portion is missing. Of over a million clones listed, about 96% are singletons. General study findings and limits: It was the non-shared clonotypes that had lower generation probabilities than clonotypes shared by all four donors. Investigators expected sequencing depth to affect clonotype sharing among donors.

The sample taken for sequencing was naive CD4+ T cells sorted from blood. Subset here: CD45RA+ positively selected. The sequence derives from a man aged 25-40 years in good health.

The CDR3 sequence is CASSPRAGSYEQYF. Here the CDR3 DNA reads TGTGCCAGCAGTCCTAGGGCGGGAAGCTACGAGCAGTACTTC. This chain joins TRBV6-5 and TRBJ2-7; weak D call: TRBD2 (6 bases). The length of the CDR3 is 14 residues. The germline CDR1 and CDR2 sequences are MNHEY and SVGAGI. V was shortened by 5 bases and J by 3 bases, with 14 bases between the two germline ends.